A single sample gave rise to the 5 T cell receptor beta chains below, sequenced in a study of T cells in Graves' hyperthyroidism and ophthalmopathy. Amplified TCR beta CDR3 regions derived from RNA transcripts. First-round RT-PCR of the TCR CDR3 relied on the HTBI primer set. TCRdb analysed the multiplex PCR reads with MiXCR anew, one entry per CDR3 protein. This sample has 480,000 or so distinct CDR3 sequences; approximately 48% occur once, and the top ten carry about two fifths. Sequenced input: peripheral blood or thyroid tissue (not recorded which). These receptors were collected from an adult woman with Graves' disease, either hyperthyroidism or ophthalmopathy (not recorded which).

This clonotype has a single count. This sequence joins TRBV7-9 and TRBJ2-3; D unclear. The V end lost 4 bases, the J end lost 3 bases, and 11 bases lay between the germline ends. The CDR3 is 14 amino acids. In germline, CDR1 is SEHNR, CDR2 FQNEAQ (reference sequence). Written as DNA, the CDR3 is TGTGCCAGCAGCTCCCCCCCGGGTACAGATACGCAGTATTTT. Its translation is CASSSPPGTDTQYF.

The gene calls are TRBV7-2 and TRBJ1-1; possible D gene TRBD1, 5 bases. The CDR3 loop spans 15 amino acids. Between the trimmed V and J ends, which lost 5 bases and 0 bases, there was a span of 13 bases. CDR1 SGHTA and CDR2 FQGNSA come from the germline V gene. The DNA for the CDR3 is TGTGCCAGCAGCACGACAGAGACCCTGAACACTGAAGCTTTCTTT. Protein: CASSTTETLNTEAFF.

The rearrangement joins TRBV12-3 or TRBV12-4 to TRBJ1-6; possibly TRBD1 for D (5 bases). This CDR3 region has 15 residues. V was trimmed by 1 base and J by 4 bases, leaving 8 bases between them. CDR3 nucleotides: TGTGCCAGCAGTTTAGTACAGGAATATAATTCACCCCTCCACTTT. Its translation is CASSLVQEYNSPLHF.

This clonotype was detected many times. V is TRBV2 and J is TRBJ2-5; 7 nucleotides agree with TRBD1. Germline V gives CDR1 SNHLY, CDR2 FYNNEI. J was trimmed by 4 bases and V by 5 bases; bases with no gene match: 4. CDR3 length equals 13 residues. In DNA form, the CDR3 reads TGTGCCAGCAGTAGCAGGGGGACAGAGACCCAGTACTTC. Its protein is CASSSRGTETQYF.

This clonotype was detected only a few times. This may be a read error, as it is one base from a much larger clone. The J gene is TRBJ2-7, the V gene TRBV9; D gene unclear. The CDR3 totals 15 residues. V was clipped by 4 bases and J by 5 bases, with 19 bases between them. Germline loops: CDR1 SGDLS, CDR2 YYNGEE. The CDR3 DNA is TGTGCCAGCAGCCCCAGACCGATCGATTCCCACGAGCAGTACTTC. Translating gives CASSPRPIDSHEQYF.